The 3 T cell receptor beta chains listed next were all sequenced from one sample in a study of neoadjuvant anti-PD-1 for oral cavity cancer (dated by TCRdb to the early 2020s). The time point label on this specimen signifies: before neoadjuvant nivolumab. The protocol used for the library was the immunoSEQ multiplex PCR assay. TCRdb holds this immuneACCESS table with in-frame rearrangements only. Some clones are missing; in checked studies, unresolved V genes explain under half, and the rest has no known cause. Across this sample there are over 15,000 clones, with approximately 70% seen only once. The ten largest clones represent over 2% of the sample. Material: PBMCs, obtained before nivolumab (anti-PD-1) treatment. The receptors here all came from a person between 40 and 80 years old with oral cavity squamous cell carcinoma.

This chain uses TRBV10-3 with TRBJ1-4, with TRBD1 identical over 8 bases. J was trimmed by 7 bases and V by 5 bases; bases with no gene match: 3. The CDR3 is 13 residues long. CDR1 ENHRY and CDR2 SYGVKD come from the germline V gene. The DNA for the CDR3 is TGTGCCATCAGTTCCGGACAGGGTGAAAAACTGTTTTTT. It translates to CAISSGQGEKLFF.

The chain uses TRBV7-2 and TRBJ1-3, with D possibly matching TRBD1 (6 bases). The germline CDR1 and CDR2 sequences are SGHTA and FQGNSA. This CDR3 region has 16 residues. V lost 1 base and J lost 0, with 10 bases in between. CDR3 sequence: CASSLGQADSGNTIYF. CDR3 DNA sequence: TGTGCCAGCAGCTTAGGACAGGCCGACTCTGGAAACACCATATATTTT.

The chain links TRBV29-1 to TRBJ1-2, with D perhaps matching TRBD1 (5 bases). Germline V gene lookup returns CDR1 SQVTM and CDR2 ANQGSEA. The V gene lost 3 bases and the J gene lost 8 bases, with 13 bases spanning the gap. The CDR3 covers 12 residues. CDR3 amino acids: CSVDSQVVGYTF. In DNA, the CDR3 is TGCAGCGTTGATTCACAGGTTGTGGGCTACACCTTC.